Detailed here is one T cell receptor (beta chain). The source of the sample is a study of blood T cell repertoires in COVID-19. Study at large: COVID-19 samples collected from the United States, Italy and Spain covered acute and convalescent phases. The analysed material was cDNA or gDNA that came from T cells, B-cell-depleted T cells, or PBMCs.

Per the authors' pipeline: Estimated nucleated cell counts came from reference gene primer amplification. TCRdb's copy holds only in-frame clones and misses some; the assay was immunoSEQ multiplex PCR. V and J calls and clone size are those listed in that table; D and trimming were worked out from the DNA. The sample holds 250,000 to 350,000 clones; approximately 84% are singletons and the top ten take 2% to 2.5%. The TCR was taken from a woman in her twenties or thirties who had recovered from COVID-19. Sequencing was performed on peripheral blood.

The chain's CDR3 is CASRRGPTDTQYF. Here the CDR3 DNA reads TGTGCCAGCAGGCGGGGACCCACAGATACGCAGTATTTT. This chain uses TRBV7-2 with TRBJ2-3; possible D gene TRBD2, 6 bases. The length of the CDR3 is 13 residues. CDR1 SGHTA and CDR2 FQGNSA come from the germline V gene. Trimming cost V 6 bases and J 2 bases, with 9 bases left between them.